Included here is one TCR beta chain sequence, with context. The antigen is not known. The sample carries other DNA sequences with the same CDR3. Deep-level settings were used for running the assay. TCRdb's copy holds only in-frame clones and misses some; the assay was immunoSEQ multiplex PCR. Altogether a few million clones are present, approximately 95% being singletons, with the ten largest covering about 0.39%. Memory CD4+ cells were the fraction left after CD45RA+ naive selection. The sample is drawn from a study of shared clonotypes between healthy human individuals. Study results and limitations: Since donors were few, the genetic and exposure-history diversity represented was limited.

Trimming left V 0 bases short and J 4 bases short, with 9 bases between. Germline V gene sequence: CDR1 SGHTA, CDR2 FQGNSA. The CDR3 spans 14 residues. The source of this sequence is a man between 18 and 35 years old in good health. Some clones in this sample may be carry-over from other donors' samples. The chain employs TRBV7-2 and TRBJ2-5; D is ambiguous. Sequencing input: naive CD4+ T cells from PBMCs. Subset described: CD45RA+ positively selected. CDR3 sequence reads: CASSLAGGRETQYF. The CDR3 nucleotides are TGTGCCAGCAGCTTAGCGGGTGGTCGAGAGACCCAGTACTTC.